Included here is one TCR beta chain sequence, with context. The data belong to a study of blood T cell repertoires in COVID-19. Study context: COVID-19 samples from acute and convalescent phases originated in the United States, Italy and Spain. Sources were T cells, B-cell-depleted T cells, or PBMCs; the material itself was cDNA or gDNA.

Original methodology: Amplification from reference gene primers served as the basis for estimated nucleated cell counts. Generated by immunoSEQ multiplex PCR, the TCRdb table keeps only in-frame clones and is missing some. The V and J calls and clone size come from that table; D and trimming were worked out from the DNA. The sample includes about 36,000 clones, about nine tenths of them seen just once. This TCR derives from a man between 60 and 75 years old with acute or convalescent COVID-19. The material sequenced was peripheral blood.

CDR3 sequence: CASSWTQFSGANVLTF. DNA of the CDR3: TGTGCCAGCAGTTGGACACAATTCTCTGGGGCCAACGTCCTGACTTTC. V gene TRBV27 combines with J gene TRBJ2-6; tentatively, D is TRBD1 (5 bases). Per germline, CDR1 MNHEY and CDR2 SMNVEV (reference sequence). V was cut by 4 bases and J by 0 bases, with 10 bases left in between. The CDR3 length is 16 residues.